This T cell receptor beta chain was sequenced for a study of cytomegalovirus exposure and HLA in healthy donors. Study-level information: About 85 million unique TCR sequences came from HLA-typed donors in an early release.

V was shortened by 9 bases and J by 4 bases, with 17 bases between the two germline ends. The CDR3 totals 14 residues. Looked up from germline, CDR1 is LNHDA and CDR2 is SQIVND (reference sequence). 13 Jbeta primers and 60 Vbeta primers were used for the PCR. Using immunoSEQ multiplex PCR, the repertoire was profiled, and TCRdb retains in-frame clones only, with some absent. The data show fewer than 250,000 clones, around 79% seen once. Whole-study results and caveats: The classifier was said to identify cytomegalovirus status with high specificity and sensitivity. CMV antigen specificity was confirmed in vitro for a few CMV-associated chains.

Remarks on this clone: The antigen is unknown.

The genes are TRBV19 and TRBJ2-3, with D tentatively TRBD1 (5 bases). The clonotype originates from a woman younger than 30 in good health and CMV-seronegative. The sequenced sample was PBMCs. The CDR3 region is CASPNLTASDTQYF. The CDR3 nucleotides are TGTGCCAGCCCAAATTTGACAGCATCAGATACGCAGTATTTT.